The T cell receptor beta chain described here comes from a study of graft-versus-host responses after intestinal transplantation. Overall study: Isolated intestinal, liver-intestinal, or multivisceral transplants had been given to the recipients. Among the recipients, all got anti-thymocyte globulin induction and then tacrolimus and steroids for around 3 years.

Profiling relied on immunoSEQ multiplex PCR, and the TCRdb table lists in-frame clones only, not all of them. The top ten clones hold approximately 0.4% of a sample with about 61,000 clones, 90% to 95% of them seen once. Study-level findings and limits: GvH clonotypes were identified within recipient marrow, with a subset emerging first in ileum or blood. Graft-donor T cell macrochimerism coincided with high graft-versus-host to host-versus-graft clonal ratios in allografts.

Looked up from germline, CDR1 is MGHDK and CDR2 is SYGVNS. The CDR3 runs to 18 residues. Trimming pared 1 base from V and 3 bases from J, leaving 20 bases between. Note on this clone: Its specificity is unknown.

This sequence originates from a human donor who was the organ donor for an intestinal transplant. The rearrangement links TRBV25-1 to TRBJ2-3, with a tentative D call TRBD2 (7 bases). This specimen was unstimulated CD4+ T cells sorted from spleen or lymph node cells, taken before transplant. The CDR3 loop reads CASSEFRTGGVETDTQYF. In nucleotides, the CDR3 is TGTGCCAGCAGTGAATTTAGAACGGGGGGCGTGGAGACAGATACGCAGTATTTT.